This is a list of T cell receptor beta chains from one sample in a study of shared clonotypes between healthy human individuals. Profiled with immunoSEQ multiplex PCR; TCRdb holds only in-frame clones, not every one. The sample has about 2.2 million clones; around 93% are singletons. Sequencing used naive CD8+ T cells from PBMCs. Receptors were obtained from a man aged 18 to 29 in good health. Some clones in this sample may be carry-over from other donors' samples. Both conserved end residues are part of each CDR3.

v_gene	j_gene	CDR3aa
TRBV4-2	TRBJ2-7	CASSQEELAGPSYEQYF
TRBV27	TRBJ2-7	CASKAKAGGLFYEQYF
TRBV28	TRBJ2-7	CASSPRTSRGTYEQYF
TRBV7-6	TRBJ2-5	CASSPSQSGVGETQYF
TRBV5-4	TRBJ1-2	CASSFVGSGIGYTF
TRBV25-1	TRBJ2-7	CASSELGTGYEQYF
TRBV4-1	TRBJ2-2	CASSQVLLKDRMNTGELFF
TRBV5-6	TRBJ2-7	CASSWGYEQYF
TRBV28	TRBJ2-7	CATGTGAYEQYF
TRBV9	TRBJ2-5	CASSPWGGGTQETQYF
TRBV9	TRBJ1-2	CASSVYDGPRPYYGYTF
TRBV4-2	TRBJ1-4	CASSQDWQEGEKLFF
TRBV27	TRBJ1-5	CASSKSAYSNQPQHF
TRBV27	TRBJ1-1	CASSLRQGGHTEAFF
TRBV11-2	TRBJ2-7	CASTDSDRTYEQYF
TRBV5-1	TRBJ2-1	CASSLAGVEQFF
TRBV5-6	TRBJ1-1	CASSLGNVVEAFF
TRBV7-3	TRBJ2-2	CASSLEGLSGGLKRTVAGELFF
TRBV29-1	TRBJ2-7	CSVVLGGLGEQYF
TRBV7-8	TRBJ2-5	CASSKTGTGIPETQYF
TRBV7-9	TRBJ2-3	CASSRSGLSPTDTQYF
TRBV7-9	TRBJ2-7	CASSFSGGKEYF
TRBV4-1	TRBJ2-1	CASSPRQGVDNEQFF